Described below is a single TCR beta chain sequence and its context. What this receptor recognizes is not known. Base-call qualities are not available, and no considerably larger clone is one nucleotide away. The data were obtained in a study of T cell changes during pregnancy in multiple sclerosis (dated 2019 in TCRdb). Background on the whole study: The study looked at changes in the T cell repertoire across pregnancy in women with multiple sclerosis.

Library preparation used the immunoSEQ multiplex PCR assay. TCRdb took over this immuneACCESS table, retaining in-frame rearrangements with V and J assigned. Such tables are incomplete; in checked studies, under half of the missing clones stem from an unresolved V gene, and the remainder is unexplained. The sample has 50,000 to 65,000 clones on record, roughly 92% of them singletons. The ten largest clones capture 0.65% to 0.9% of the sample. Its CDR3 holds 11 amino acids, cysteine through phenylalanine. Just the 33-base CDR3 DNA is kept, in frame starting at base 1. At the junction V is shortened by 10 bases and J by 8 bases, with 14 bases in between. CDR1 ENHRY and CDR2 SYGVKD were looked up in the germline V gene.

The sequences come from peripheral blood, collected in the first trimester of pregnancy. This receptor chain uses TRBV10-3 and TRBJ1-1; the D segment cannot be called with confidence. The TCR sequence derives from a female donor with multiple sclerosis, enrolled in a pregnancy study. For the CDR3, the sequence is CATGEGTEAFF. At the DNA level, the sequence is TGTGCCACCGGGGAGGGCACCGAAGCTTTCTTT.